The T cell receptor (beta chain) under discussion was sequenced for a study of CD8+CD57+ T cells in acquired aplastic anemia. For CDR3 and TCR beta VDJ profiling, genomic DNA was the template used. MiXCR, run by TCRdb on the reads, gives a single entry per CDR3 protein. The sample contains around 170,000 distinct CDR3 sequences, 55% to 75% of which appear only once. V was clipped by 7 bases and J by 8 bases, with 11 bases between them. Looked up from germline, CDR1 is LNHDA and CDR2 is SQIVND (reference sequence). CDR3 size: 11 residues. The sequenced material came from sorted CD4+, CD8+, or CD8+CD57+ T cells (not recorded which) from PBMCs. The TCR was taken from a human donor in good health. The chain has TRBV19 and TRBJ1-1; the D gene is possibly TRBD1 (6 bases). The CDR3 DNA reads TGTGCCAGTAACACTAGGGGGGAAGCTTTCTTT. Amino acid sequence: CASNTRGEAFF.